This paragraph covers one T cell receptor (beta chain) sequence. Its target is not known. This specimen belongs to a study of cytomegalovirus exposure and HLA in healthy donors. General observations from the study: It was around 160 TCR beta chains that were listed as cytomegalovirus-associated.

Germline CDR1 and CDR2: MNHEY and SMNVEV (reference sequence). The CDR3 length is 15 residues. The ends lost 7 bases at V and 4 bases at J; junction bases unmatched: 10. Amplification used 60 Vbeta primers and 13 Jbeta primers. Sequenced by immunoSEQ multiplex PCR; TCRdb stores in-frame clones only, minus some. The sample has under 250,000 clones; approximately 88% are singletons. The rearrangement joins TRBV27 to TRBJ2-7; 10 bases align to TRBD1. Sequencing input: PBMCs. This receptor was obtained from a boy aged 2 to 9 in good health and CMV-seronegative. In nucleotides, the CDR3 is TGTGCCAGCATCTTCCAGGGACAGGGGATTTACGAGCAGTACTTC. Translated, it gives CASIFQGQGIYEQYF.